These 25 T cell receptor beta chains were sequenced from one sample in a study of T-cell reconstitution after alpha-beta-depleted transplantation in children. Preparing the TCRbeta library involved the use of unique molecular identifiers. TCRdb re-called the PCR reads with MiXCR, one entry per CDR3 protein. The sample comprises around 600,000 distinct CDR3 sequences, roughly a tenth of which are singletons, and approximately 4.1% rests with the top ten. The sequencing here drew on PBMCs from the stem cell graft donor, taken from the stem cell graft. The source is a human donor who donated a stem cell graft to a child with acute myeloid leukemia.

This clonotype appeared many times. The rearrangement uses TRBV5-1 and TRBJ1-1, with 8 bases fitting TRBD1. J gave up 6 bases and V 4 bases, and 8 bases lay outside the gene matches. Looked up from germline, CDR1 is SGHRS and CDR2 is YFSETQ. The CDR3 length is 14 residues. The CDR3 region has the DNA TGCGCCAGCAGCCTAGGGACAGGTTTTTCTGAAGCTTTCTTT. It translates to CASSLGTGFSEAFF.

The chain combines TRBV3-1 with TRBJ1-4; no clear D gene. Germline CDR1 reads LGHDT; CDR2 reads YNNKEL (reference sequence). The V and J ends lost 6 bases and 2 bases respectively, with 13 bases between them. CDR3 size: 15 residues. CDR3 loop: CASSQLGGTNEKLFF. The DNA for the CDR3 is TGTGCCAGCAGTCAGCTGGGTGGGACTAATGAAAAACTGTTTTTT.

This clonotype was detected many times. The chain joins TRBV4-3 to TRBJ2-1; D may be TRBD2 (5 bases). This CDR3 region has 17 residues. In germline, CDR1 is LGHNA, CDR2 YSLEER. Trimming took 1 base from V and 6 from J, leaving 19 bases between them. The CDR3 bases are TGCGCCAGCAGCCAAGCAAGGGCTAGCCCGTCGACCAATGAGCAGTTCTTC. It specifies CASSQARASPSTNEQFF.

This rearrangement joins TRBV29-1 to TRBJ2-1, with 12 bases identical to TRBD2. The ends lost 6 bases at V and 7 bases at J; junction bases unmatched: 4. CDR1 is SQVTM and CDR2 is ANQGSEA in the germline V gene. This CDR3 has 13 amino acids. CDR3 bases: TGCAGCGTGACTAGCGGGAGTGGAAATGAGCAGTTCTTC. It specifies CSVTSGSGNEQFF.

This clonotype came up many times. CDR3 sequence reads: CASSRDPGPQETQYF. DNA for the CDR3: TGCGCCAGCAGCCGAGATCCAGGGCCCCAAGAGACCCAGTACTTC. The V call is TRBV5-1, the J call TRBJ2-5; TRBD1 is a possible D gene (5 bases). This CDR3 region has 15 residues. CDR1 and CDR2 from the germline V gene are SGHRS and YFSETQ. V dropped 4 bases and J dropped 1 base, with 14 bases sitting between them. The full variable domain, completed using reference TRBV5-1 and TRBJ2-5, is KAGVTQTPRYLIKTRGQQVTLSCSPISGHRSVSWYQQTPGQGLQFLFEYFSETQRNKGNFPGRFSGRQFSNSRSEMNVSTLELGDSALYLCASSRDPGPQETQYFGPGTRLLVL.

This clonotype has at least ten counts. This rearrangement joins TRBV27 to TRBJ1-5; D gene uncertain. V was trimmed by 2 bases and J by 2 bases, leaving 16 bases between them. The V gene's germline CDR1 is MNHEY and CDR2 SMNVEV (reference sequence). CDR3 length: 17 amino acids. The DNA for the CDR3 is TGTGCCAGCAGTTTAACGGTGTCCTTAGGGCGCAATCAGCCCCAGCATTTT. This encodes CASSLTVSLGRNQPQHF.

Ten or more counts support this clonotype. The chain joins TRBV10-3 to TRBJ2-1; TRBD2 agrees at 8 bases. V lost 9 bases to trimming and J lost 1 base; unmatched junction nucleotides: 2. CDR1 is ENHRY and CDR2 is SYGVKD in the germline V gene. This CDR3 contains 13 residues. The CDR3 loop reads CAMTSASYNEQFF. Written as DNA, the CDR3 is TGTGCCATGACTAGCGCTTCCTACAATGAGCAGTTCTTC.

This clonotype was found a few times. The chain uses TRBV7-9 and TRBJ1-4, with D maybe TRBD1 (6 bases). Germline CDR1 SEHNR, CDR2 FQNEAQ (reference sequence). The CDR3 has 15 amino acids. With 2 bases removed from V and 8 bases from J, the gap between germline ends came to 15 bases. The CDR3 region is CASSLTGALEEKLFF. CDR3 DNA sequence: TGTGCCAGCAGCTTAACGGGGGCACTAGAGGAAAAACTGTTTTTT. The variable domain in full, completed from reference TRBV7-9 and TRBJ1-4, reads DTGVSQNPRHKITKRGQNVTFRCDPISEHNRLYWYRQTLGQGPEFLTYFQNEAQLEKSRLLSDRFSAERPKGSFSTLEIQRTEQGDSAMYLCASSLTGALEEKLFFGSGTQLSVL.

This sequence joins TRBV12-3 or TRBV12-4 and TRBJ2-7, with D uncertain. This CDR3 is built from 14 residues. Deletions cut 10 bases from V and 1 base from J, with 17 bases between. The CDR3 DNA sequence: TGTGCCAACGACCAGATTAATCCTTCCTACGAGCAGTACTTC. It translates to CANDQINPSYEQYF.

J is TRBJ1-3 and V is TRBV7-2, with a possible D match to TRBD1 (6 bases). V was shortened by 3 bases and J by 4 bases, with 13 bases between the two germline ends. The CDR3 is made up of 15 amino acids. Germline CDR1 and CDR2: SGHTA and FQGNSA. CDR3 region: CASSLYRVGGNTIYF. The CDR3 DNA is TGTGCCAGCAGCTTGTACAGGGTGGGCGGAAACACCATATATTTT.

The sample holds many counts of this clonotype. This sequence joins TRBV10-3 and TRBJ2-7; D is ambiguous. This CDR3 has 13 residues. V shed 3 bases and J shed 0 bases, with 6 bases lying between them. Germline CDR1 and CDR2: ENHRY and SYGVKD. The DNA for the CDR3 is TGTGCCATCAGTGAAAGACTCTCCTACGAGCAGTACTTC. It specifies CAISERLSYEQYF.

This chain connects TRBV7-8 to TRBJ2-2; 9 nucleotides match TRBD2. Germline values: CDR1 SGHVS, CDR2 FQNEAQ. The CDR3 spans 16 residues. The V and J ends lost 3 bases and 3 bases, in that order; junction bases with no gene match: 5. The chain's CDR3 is CASSFRGRADTGELFF. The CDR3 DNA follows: TGTGCCAGCAGCTTCCGCGGGAGGGCCGACACCGGGGAGCTGTTTTTT.

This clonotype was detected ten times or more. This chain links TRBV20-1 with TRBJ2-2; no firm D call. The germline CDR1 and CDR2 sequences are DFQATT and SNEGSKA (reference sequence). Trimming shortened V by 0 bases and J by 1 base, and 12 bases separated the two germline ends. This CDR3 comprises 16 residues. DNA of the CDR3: TGCAGTGCTAGAGACGTCTCGCAATGGAACACCGGGGAGCTGTTTTTT. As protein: CSARDVSQWNTGELFF.

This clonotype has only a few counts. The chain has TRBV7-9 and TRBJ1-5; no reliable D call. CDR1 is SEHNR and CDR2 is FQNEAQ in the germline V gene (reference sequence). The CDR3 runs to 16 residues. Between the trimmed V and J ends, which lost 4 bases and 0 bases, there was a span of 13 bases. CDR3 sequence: CASSSLRGNSNQPQHF. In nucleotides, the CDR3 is TGTGCCAGCAGCTCGCTTCGGGGAAATAGCAATCAGCCCCAGCATTTT.

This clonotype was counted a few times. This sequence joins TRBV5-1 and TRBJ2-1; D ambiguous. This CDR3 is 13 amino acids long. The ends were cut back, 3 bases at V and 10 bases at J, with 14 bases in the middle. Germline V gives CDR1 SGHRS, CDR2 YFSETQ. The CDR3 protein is CASSSGQKREQFF. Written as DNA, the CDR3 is TGCGCCAGCAGCTCGGGTCAAAAGAGGGAGCAGTTCTTC.

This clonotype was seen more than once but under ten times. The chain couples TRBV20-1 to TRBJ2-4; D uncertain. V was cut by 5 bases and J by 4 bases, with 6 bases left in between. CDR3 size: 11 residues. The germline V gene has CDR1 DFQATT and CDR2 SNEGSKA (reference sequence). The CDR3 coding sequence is TGCAGTGCTTTCGCTAAAAACATTCAGTACTTC. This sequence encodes CSAFAKNIQYF.

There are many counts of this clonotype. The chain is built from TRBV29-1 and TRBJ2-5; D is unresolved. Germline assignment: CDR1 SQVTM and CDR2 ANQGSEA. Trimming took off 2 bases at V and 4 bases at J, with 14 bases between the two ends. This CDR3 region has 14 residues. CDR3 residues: CSVEQKLLRETQYF. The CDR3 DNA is TGCAGCGTTGAACAGAAACTTTTACGAGAGACCCAGTACTTC.

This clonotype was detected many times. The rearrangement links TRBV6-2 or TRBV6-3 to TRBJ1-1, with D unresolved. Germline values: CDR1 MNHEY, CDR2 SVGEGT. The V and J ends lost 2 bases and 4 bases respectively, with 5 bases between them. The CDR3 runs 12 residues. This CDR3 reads CASSYSLTEAFF. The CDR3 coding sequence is TGTGCCAGCAGTTACAGTCTCACTGAAGCTTTCTTT.

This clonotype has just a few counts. The CDR3 region is CAWSAGTWEQYF. The CDR3, as DNA: TGTGCCTGGAGTGCCGGGACTTGGGAGCAGTACTTC. The V gene is TRBV30, the J gene TRBJ2-7; tentative D call: TRBD2 (6 bases). The germline gives CDR1 GTSNPN, CDR2 SVGIG (reference sequence). The CDR3 is made up of 12 amino acids. The V gene lost 1 base and the J gene lost 7 bases, with 11 bases spanning the gap.

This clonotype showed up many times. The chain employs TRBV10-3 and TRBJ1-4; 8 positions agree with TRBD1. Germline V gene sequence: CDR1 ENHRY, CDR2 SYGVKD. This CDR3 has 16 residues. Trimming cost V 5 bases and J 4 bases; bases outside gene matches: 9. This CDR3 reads CAISPDRGPRNEKLFF. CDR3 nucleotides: TGTGCCATCAGTCCCGACAGGGGACCTCGTAATGAAAAACTGTTTTTT.

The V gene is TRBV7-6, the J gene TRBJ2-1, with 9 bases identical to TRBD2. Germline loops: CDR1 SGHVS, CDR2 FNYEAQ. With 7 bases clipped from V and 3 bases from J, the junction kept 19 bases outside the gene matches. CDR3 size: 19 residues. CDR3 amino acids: CASTTRGSGSVGGYNEQFF. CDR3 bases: TGTGCCAGCACTACTAGGGGTAGCGGGAGTGTGGGGGGCTACAATGAGCAGTTCTTC.

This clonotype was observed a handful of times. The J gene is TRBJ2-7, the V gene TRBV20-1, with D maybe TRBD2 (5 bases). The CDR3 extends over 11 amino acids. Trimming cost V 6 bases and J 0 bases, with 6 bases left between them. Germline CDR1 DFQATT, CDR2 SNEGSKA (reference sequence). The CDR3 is CSAAGSYEQYF. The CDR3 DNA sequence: TGCAGTGCCGCGGGCTCCTACGAGCAGTACTTC.

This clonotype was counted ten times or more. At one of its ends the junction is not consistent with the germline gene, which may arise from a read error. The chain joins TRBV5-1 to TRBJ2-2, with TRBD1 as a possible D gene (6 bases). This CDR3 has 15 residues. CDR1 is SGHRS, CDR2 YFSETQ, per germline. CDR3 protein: CASSLTGLNTGELFF. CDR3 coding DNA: TGTGCCAGCAGCCTGACAGGATTGAACACCGGGGAGCTGTTTTTT.

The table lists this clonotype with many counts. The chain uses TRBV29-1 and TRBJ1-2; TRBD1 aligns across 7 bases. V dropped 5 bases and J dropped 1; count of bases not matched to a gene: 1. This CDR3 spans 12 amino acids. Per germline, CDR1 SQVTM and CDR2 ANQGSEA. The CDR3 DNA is TGCAGCGTTCGACAGGGTAACTATGGCTACACCTTC. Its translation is CSVRQGNYGYTF.

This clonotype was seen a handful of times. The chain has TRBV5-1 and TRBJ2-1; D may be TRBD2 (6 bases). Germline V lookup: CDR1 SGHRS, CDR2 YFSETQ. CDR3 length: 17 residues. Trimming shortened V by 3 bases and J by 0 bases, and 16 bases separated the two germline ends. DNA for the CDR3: TGCGCCAGCAGCTACGGTCCAGGAGGGGCCTCCTACAATGAGCAGTTCTTC. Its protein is CASSYGPGGASYNEQFF.